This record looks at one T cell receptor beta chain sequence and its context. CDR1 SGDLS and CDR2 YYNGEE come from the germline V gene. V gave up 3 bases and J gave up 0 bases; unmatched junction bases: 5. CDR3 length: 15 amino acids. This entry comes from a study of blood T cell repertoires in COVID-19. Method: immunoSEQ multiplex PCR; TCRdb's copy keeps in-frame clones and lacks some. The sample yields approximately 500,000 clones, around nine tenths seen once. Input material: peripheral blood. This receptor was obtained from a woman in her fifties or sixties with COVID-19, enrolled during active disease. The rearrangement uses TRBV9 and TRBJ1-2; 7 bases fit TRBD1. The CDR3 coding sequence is TGTGCCAGCAGCGCTACAGGGGTGTCTAACTATGGCTACACCTTC. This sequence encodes CASSATGVSNYGYTF.